This is a list of T cell receptor beta chains from one sample in a study of shared clonotypes between healthy human individuals. The repertoire was sequenced with immunoSEQ multiplex PCR; TCRdb's copy has only in-frame clones and lacks some. Seen here are some 380,000 clones, about 96% observed once, and the top ten hold approximately 0.3%. Sequenced: memory CD8+ T cells sorted from blood. The receptors stem from a man aged 25 to 45 in good health. CDR3s include the opening cysteine and the closing phenylalanine or tryptophan. The D gene is left open where the match is weak.

TRBD1 TRBJ1-5 TRBV4-1 CASSLGQGAQPQHF
TRBD1 TRBJ1-1 TRBV4-1 CASSQTGSEAFF
- TRBJ2-3 TRBV5-1 CASRRDPSGTQYF
- TRBJ1-5 TRBV10-1 CASSESETGDGNQPQHF
- TRBJ1-5 TRBV4-2 CASSQGYGKGNQPQHF
- TRBJ2-3 TRBV10-3 CAISGEGTDTQYF
- TRBJ2-7 TRBV5-5 CASSLEVASLSYEQYF
TRBD1 TRBJ1-2 TRBV4-1 CASSQPGQGGNYGYTF
- TRBJ2-1 TRBV12-5 CASARLDLYNEQFF
- TRBJ1-1 TRBV27 CASSLWRGNTEAFF
- TRBJ2-1 TRBV15 CATSTSPGQRERSYNEQFF
- TRBJ2-7 TRBV7-9 CASSPMGEYEQYF
TRBD1 TRBJ1-1 TRBV6-1 CASRQQGWGTEAFF
TRBD1 TRBJ1-1 TRBV5-4 CASSLGGQGAQNTEAFF
- TRBJ2-3 TRBV15 CATSRESGSTDTQYF
- TRBJ2-5 TRBV6-6 CASSYLSVEETQYF
- TRBJ1-4 TRBV28 CATNQGGSNEKLFF
TRBD1 TRBJ1-3 TRBV5-6 CASSDRGRLGNTIYF
- TRBJ2-1 TRBV5-1 CASSLGGDPYNEQFF
TRBD1 TRBJ1-5 TRBV6-6 CASSYWTGIDQPQHF
TRBD2 TRBJ2-1 TRBV11-2 CATKRTSGRAYNEQFF
- TRBJ2-3 TRBV7-9 CASSLFIADTQYF
- TRBJ1-5 TRBV18 CASSRQGNQPQHF
- TRBJ2-1 TRBV23-1 CASSLTPSSYNEQFF
- TRBJ2-7 TRBV7-9 CASSLVGGRSMQQYF
- TRBJ2-7 TRBV11-3 CASTDSINTYEQYF
- TRBJ2-7 TRBV28 CASSPTVGFFVYEQYF
- TRBJ2-2 TRBV5-1 CASNPVTGNTGELFF
- TRBJ2-3 TRBV27 CASGLAGSTDTQYF
TRBD1 TRBJ1-1 TRBV29-1 CSYRTGWNTEAFF